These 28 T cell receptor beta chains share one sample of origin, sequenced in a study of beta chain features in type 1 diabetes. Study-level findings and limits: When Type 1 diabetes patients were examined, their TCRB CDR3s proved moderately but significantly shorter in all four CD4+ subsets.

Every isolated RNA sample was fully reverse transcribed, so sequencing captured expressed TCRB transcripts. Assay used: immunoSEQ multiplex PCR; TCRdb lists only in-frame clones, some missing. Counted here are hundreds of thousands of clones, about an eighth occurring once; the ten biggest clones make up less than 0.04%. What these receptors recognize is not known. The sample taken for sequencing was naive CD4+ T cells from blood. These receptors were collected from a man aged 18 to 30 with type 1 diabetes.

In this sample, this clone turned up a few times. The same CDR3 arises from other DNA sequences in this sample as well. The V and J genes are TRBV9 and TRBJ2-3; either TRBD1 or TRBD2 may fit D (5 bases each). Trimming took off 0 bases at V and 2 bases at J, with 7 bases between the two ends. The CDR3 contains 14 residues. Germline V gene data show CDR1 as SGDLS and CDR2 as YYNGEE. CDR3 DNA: TGTGCCAGCAGCGTAGCAGGGACCACAGATACGCAGTATTTT. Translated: CASSVAGTTDTQYF.

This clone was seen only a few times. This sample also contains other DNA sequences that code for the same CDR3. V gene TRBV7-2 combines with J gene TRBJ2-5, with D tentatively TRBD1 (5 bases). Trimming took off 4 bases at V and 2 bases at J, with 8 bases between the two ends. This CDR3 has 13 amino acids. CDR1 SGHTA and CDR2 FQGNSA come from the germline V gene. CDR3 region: CASSSDRQETQYF. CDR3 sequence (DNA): TGTGCCAGCAGCTCAGACAGACAAGAGACCCAGTACTTC.

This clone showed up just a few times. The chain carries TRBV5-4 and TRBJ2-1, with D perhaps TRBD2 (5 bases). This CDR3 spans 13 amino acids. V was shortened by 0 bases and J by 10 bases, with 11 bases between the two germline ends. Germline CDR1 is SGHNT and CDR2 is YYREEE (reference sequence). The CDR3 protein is CASSLDSQREQFF. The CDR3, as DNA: TGTGCCAGCAGCTTGGATTCCCAGCGGGAGCAGTTCTTC.

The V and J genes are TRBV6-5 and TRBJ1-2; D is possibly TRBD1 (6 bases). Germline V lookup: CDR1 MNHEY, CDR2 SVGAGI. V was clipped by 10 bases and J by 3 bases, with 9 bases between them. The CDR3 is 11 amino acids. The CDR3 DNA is TGTGCCACCCACAGGGACTATGGCTACACCTTC. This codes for CATHRDYGYTF.

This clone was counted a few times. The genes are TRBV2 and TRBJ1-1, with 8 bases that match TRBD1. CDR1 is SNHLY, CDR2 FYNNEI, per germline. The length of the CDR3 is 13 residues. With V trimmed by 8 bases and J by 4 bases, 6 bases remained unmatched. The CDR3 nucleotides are TGTGCCAGCCACAGGGGGGAATCCACTGAAGCTTTCTTT. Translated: CASHRGESTEAFF.

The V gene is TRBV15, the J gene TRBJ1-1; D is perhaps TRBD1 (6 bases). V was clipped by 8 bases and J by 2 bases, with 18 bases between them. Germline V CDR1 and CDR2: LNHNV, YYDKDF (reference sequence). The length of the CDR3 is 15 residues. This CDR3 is CATQTGPNLNTEAFF. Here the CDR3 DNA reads TGTGCCACCCAAACAGGGCCGAACCTTAACACTGAAGCTTTCTTT.

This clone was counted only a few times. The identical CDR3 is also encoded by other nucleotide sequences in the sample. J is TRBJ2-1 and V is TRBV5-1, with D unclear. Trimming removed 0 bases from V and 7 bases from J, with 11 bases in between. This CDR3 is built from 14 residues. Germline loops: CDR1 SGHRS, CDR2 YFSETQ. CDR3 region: CASSLGTGGNEQFF. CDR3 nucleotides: TGCGCCAGCAGCTTGGGTACCGGTGGTAATGAGCAGTTCTTC.

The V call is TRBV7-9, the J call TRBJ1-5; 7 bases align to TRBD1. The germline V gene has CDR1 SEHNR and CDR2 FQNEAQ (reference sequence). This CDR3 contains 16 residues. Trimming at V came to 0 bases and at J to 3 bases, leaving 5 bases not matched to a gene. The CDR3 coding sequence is TGTGCCAGCAGCTTAGCTATGGGACAGTCCAATCAGCCCCAGCATTTT. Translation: CASSLAMGQSNQPQHF.

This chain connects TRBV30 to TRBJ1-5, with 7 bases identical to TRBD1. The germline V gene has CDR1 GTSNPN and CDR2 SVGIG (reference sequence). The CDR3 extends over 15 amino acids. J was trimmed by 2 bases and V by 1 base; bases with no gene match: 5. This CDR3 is CAWSERGRGNQPQHF. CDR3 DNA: TGTGCCTGGAGTGAGAGGGGGCGAGGCAATCAGCCCCAGCATTTT.

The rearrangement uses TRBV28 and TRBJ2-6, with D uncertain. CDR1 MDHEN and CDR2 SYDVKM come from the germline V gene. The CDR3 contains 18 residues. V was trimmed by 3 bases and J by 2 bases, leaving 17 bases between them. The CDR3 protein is CASSFGLRSFTGANVLTF. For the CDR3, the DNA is TGTGCCAGCAGTTTCGGTCTGAGGTCCTTTACTGGGGCCAACGTCCTGACTTTC.

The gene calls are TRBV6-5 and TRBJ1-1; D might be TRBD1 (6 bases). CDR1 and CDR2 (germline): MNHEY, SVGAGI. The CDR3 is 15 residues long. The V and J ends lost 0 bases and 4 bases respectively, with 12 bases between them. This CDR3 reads CASSYSIGGGTEAFF. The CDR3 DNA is TGTGCCAGCAGTTACTCGATAGGGGGAGGCACTGAAGCTTTCTTT.

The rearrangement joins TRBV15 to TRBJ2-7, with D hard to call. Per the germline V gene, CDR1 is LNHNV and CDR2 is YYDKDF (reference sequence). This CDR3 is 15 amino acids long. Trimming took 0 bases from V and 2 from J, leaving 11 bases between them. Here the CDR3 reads CATSRDSAGTYEQYF. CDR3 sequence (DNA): TGTGCCACCAGCAGAGATTCGGCAGGAACCTACGAGCAGTACTTC.

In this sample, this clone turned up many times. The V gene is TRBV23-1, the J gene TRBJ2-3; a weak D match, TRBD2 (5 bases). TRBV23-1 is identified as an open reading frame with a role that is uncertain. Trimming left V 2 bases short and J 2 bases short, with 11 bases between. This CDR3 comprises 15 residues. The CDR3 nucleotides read TGCGCCAGCAGTCAAGTTACCGGGATCACAGATACGCAGTATTTT. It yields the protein CASSQVTGITDTQYF.

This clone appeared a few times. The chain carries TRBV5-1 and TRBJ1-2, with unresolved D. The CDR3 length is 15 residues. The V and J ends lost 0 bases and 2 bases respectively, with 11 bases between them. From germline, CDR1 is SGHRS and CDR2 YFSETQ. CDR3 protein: CASSLVGNRNYGYTF. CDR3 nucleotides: TGCGCCAGCAGCTTGGTTGGCAACCGGAACTATGGCTACACCTTC.

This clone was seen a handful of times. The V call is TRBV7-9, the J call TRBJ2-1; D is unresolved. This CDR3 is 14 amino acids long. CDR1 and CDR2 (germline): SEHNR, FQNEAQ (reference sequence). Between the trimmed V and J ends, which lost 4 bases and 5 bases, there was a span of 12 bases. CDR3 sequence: CASSSKSYDNEQFF. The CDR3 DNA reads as TGTGCCAGCAGCTCGAAATCCTATGACAATGAGCAGTTCTTC.

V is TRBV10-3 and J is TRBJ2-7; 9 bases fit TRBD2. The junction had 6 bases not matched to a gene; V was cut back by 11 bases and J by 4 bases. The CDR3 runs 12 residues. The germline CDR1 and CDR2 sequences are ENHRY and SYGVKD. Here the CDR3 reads CAVGSGRYEQYF. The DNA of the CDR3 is TGTGCCGTGGGGAGCGGGAGGTACGAGCAGTACTTC.

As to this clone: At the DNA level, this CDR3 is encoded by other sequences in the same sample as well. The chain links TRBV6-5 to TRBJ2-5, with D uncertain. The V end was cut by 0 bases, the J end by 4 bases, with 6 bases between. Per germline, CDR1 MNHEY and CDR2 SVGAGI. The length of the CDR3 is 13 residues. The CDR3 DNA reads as TGTGCCAGCAGTTACTCAGTCGGAGAGACCCAGTACTTC. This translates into CASSYSVGETQYF.

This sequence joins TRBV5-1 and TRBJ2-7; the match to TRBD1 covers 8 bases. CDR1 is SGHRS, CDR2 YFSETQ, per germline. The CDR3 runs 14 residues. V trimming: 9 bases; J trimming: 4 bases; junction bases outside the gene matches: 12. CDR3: CATSTGAGEYEQYF. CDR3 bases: TGCGCCACCTCGACAGGGGCCGGGGAATACGAGCAGTACTTC.

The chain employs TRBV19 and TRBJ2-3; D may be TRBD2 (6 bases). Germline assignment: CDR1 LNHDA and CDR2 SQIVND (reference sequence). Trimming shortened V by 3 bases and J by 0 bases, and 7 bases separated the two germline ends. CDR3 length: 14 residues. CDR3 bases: TGTGCCAGTAGTATGGCGGGGAGCACAGATACGCAGTATTTT. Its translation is CASSMAGSTDTQYF.

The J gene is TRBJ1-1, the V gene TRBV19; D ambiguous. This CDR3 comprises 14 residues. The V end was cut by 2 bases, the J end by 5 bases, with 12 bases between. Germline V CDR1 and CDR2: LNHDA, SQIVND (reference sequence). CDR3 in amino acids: CASSISPQGTEAFF. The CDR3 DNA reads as TGTGCCAGTAGTATATCCCCCCAAGGGACTGAAGCTTTCTTT.

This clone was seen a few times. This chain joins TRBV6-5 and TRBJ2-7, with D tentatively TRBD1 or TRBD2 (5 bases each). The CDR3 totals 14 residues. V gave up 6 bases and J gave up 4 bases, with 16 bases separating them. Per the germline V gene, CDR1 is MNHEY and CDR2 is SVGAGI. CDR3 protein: CASSYGTVKYEQYF. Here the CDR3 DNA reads TGTGCCAGCAGCTACGGGACGGTGAAGTACGAGCAGTACTTC.

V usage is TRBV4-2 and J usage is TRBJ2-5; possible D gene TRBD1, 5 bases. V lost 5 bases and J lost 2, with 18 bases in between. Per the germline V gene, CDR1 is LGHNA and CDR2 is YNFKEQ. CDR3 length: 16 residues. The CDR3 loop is CASSLPGQSSQETQYF. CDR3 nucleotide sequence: TGTGCCAGCAGCTTGCCAGGGCAGAGCTCTCAAGAGACCCAGTACTTC.

The CDR3 loop is CASSLGGVDRSVNGYTF. Written as DNA, the CDR3 is TGTGCCAGCAGCTTAGGGGGTGTCGACAGGTCGGTCAATGGCTACACCTTC. The rearrangement uses TRBV7-9 and TRBJ1-2, with D tentatively TRBD1 (6 bases). The CDR3 is 17 residues long. Trimming took 1 base from V and 6 from J, leaving 21 bases between them. Germline-derived CDR1 and CDR2 are SEHNR and FQNEAQ (reference sequence).

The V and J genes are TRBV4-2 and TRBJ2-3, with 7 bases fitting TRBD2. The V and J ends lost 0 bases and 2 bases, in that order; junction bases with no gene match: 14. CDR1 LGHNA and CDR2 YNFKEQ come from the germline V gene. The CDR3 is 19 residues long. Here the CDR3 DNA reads TGTGCCAGCAGCCAAGAACGCAATAGCGGGCCTTCCCCCACAGATACGCAGTATTTT. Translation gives CASSQERNSGPSPTDTQYF.

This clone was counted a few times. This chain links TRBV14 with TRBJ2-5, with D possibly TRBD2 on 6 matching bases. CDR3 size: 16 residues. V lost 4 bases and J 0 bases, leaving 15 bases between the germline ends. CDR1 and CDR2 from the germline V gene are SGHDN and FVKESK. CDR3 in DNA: TGTGCCAGCAGCCCTGGGACTTCCTCGGACCAAGAGACCCAGTACTTC. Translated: CASSPGTSSDQETQYF.

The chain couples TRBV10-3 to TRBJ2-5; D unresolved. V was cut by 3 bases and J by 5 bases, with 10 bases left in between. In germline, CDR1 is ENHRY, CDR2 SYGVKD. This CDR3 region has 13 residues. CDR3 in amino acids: CAISDSLPETQYF. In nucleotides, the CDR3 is TGTGCCATCAGTGATTCCCTACCGGAGACCCAGTACTTC.

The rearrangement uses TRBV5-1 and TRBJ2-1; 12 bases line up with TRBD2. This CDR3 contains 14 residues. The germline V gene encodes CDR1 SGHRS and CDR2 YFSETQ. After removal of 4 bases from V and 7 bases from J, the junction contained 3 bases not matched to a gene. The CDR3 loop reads CASSGTSGLNEQFF. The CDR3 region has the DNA TGCGCCAGCAGCGGGACTAGCGGGTTAAATGAGCAGTTCTTC.

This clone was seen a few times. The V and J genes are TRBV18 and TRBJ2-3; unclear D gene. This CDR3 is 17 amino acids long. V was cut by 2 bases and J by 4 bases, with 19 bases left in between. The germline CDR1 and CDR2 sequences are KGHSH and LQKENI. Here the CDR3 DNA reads TGTGCCAGCTCACCATCGCAAGGAGCTCTTAGCCCAGATACGCAGTATTTT. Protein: CASSPSQGALSPDTQYF.